Included here is one TCR beta chain sequence, with context. Assay: immunoSEQ multiplex PCR; the TCRdb copy retains only in-frame clones and omits some. The table lists 50,000 to 75,000 clones, 91% of them singletons. This specimen belongs to a study of T cell changes during pregnancy in multiple sclerosis. V was shortened by 0 bases and J by 2 bases, with 15 bases between the two germline ends. The germline gives CDR1 SGHDN, CDR2 FVKESK. This CDR3 is built from 17 residues. This receptor was taken from a female donor in good health, enrolled as a control in a pregnancy study. The input for sequencing was peripheral blood, taken after pregnancy. The chain has TRBV14 and TRBJ2-3; tentative D call: TRBD1 (5 bases). This chain's CDR3 is CASSQDTGRGTTDTQYF. CDR3 nucleotide sequence: TGTGCCAGCAGCCAAGATACGGGTAGGGGTACCACAGATACGCAGTATTTT.